These 13 T cell receptor beta chains originate from one sample sequenced in a study of blood T cell repertoires in COVID-19. Produced via immunoSEQ multiplex PCR; TCRdb's table is partial and in-frame only. The sample has about 180,000 clones, 60% to 85% seen once. Sequenced input: peripheral blood. These receptors were collected from a woman aged 55-69 years with COVID-19, enrolled during active disease.

V and J are TRBV28 and TRBJ1-4, with 10 bases that match TRBD1. Per germline, CDR1 MDHEN and CDR2 SYDVKM. Trimming at V came to 4 bases and at J to 8 bases, leaving 7 bases not matched to a gene. CDR3 length: 15 residues. The CDR3 protein is CASSSPGTGEEKLFF. CDR3 DNA sequence: TGTGCCAGCAGTTCCCCCGGGACAGGGGAGGAAAAACTGTTTTTT.

The chain joins TRBV4-1 to TRBJ1-1; no reliable D call. CDR1 and CDR2 from the germline V gene are MGHRA and YSYEKL. This CDR3 comprises 18 residues. Trimming cost V 3 bases and J 0 bases, with 20 bases left between them. The CDR3 region is CASSHGPGLQNMNTEAFF. The CDR3 DNA reads as TGCGCCAGCAGCCATGGGCCCGGACTACAAAACATGAACACTGAAGCTTTCTTT.

The chain recombines TRBV27 with TRBJ2-1, with 11 bases identical to TRBD2. With V trimmed by 5 bases and J by 6 bases, 12 bases remained unmatched. Germline V gives CDR1 MNHEY, CDR2 SMNVEV (reference sequence). The length of the CDR3 is 17 residues. DNA for the CDR3: TGTGCCAGCAGTCTCCTAGCGGGGGGTCCCAAATTCAATGAGCAGTTCTTC. Protein sequence: CASSLLAGGPKFNEQFF.

The rearrangement joins TRBV4-2 to TRBJ2-3, with 7 bases identical to TRBD2. Germline V gives CDR1 LGHNA, CDR2 YNFKEQ. CDR3 length: 16 residues. Trimming cost V 4 bases and J 2 bases; bases outside gene matches: 9. The CDR3: CASSRNPSGNTDTQYF. The CDR3 DNA reads TGTGCCAGCAGCCGTAATCCGAGCGGGAACACAGATACGCAGTATTTT.

V and J are TRBV28 and TRBJ2-7; 7 bases map to TRBD1. There are 14 residues in the CDR3. From germline, CDR1 is MDHEN and CDR2 SYDVKM. Germline trimming cut 5 bases from V and 4 bases from J; bases unmatched to any gene: 8. The CDR3 sequence: CASSPPGQQYEQYF. The CDR3 DNA reads TGTGCCAGCAGTCCTCCGGGACAGCAGTACGAGCAGTACTTC. Combining the CDR3 with reference TRBV28 and TRBJ2-7 gives the whole variable domain DVKVTQSSRYLVKRTGEKVFLECVQDMDHENMFWYRQDPGLGLRLIYFSYDVKMKEKGDIPEGYSVSREKKERFSLILESASTNQTSMYLCASSPPGQQYEQYFGPGTRLTVT.

This clone was seen at least ten times. The chain couples TRBV2 to TRBJ2-1; D not resolved. V was clipped by 5 bases and J by 7 bases, with 18 bases between them. The CDR3 spans 15 residues. CDR1 is SNHLY and CDR2 is FYNNEI in the germline V gene. CDR3 sequence (DNA): TGTGCCAGCAGTCCCCCCGGTGGAGTCCGGAATGAGCAGTTCTTC. Amino acid sequence: CASSPPGGVRNEQFF. Variable domain in full (rest from reference TRBV2 and TRBJ2-1): EPEVTQTPSHQVTQMGQEVILRCVPISNHLYFYWYRQILGQKVEFLVSFYNNEISEKSEIFDDQFSVERPDGSNFTLKIRSTKLEDSAMYFCASSPPGGVRNEQFFGPGTRLTVL.

DNA of the CDR3: TGTGCCAGCAGTGGCCTGGGACAGGGGGCCTCCTACGAGCAGTACGTC. This codes for CASSGLGQGASYEQYV. The chain couples TRBV13 to TRBJ2-7; 12 positions match TRBD1. The CDR3 is 16 amino acids. The V and J ends lost 6 bases and 0 bases, in that order; junction bases with no gene match: 6. Germline-derived CDR1 and CDR2 are PRHDT and FYEKMQ (reference sequence).

The CDR3 nucleotides are TGTGCCAGCAGCTTAGACCCCGCTAAAAAACTGTTTTTT. Translation gives CASSLDPAKKLFF. The V call is TRBV7-2, the J call TRBJ1-4; D unclear. CDR1 and CDR2 from the germline V gene are SGHTA and FQGNSA. The CDR3 has 13 amino acids. V shed 1 base and J shed 9 bases, with 9 bases lying between them. The variable domain in full, completed from reference TRBV7-2 and TRBJ1-4, reads GAGVSQSPSNKVTEKGKDVELRCDPISGHTALYWYRQSLGQGLEFLIYFQGNSAPDKSGLPSDRFSAERTGGSVSTLTIQRTQQEDSAVYLCASSLDPAKKLFFGSGTQLSVL.

A few counts support this clone. The gene calls are TRBV4-1 and TRBJ2-1, with 8 bases lining up with TRBD2. V lost 0 bases, J lost 8 bases, and 12 bases stayed unmatched. CDR3 length: 17 amino acids. Germline CDR1 MGHRA, CDR2 YSYEKL. CDR3 DNA sequence: TGCGCCAGCAGCCAAGATCCCGGGACTAGTTCGAGCGATGAGCAGTTCTTC. Translating gives CASSQDPGTSSSDEQFF.

The V gene is TRBV7-8, the J gene TRBJ2-3; 9 bases match TRBD1. This CDR3 spans 14 amino acids. With V trimmed by 5 bases and J by 5 bases, 5 bases remained unmatched. CDR1 and CDR2 (germline): SGHVS, FQNEAQ. Here the CDR3 reads CASSPDRGGDTQYF. The CDR3 DNA is TGTGCCAGCAGCCCGGACAGGGGTGGAGATACGCAGTATTTT.

The chain uses TRBV6-2 or TRBV6-3 and TRBJ2-3; maybe TRBD1 (5 bases). This CDR3 region has 14 residues. Germline values: CDR1 MNHEY, CDR2 SVGEGT. Trimming took off 2 bases at V and 0 bases at J, with 6 bases between the two ends. CDR3 protein: CASSYGHSTDTQYF. The CDR3 DNA reads as TGTGCCAGCAGTTACGGACATAGCACAGATACGCAGTATTTT.

The V call is TRBV2, the J call TRBJ2-3; 11 bases are shared with TRBD2. The CDR3 has 15 residues. In germline, CDR1 is SNHLY, CDR2 FYNNEI. V lost 6 bases, J lost 2 bases, and 4 bases stayed unmatched. The chain's CDR3 is CASSLSGGDTDTQYF. The CDR3 bases are TGTGCCAGCAGCCTTAGCGGGGGGGACACAGATACGCAGTATTTT.

The CDR3 region is CASRLQGSNTEAFF. CDR3 coding DNA: TGTGCCAGTCGCTTACAGGGCTCGAACACTGAAGCTTTCTTT. This chain links TRBV2 with TRBJ1-1; D may be TRBD1 (6 bases). This CDR3 contains 14 residues. CDR1 SNHLY and CDR2 FYNNEI come from the germline V gene. Trimming took off 9 bases at V and 1 base at J, with 15 bases between the two ends.